The 8 T cell receptor beta chains below come from one sample, sequenced in a study of cytomegalovirus exposure and HLA in healthy donors. The primer mix had 60 Vbeta and 13 Jbeta primers. Using immunoSEQ multiplex PCR, the repertoire was profiled, and TCRdb retains in-frame clones only, with some absent. The sample yields 100,000 to 150,000 clones, more than 60% seen once. Sequencing used PBMCs. The source is an older woman in good health and CMV-seropositive.

The rearrangement uses TRBV7-6 and TRBJ2-7, with 8 bases fitting TRBD1. CDR1 SGHVS and CDR2 FNYEAQ come from the germline V gene. The ends lost 0 bases at V and 3 bases at J; junction bases unmatched: 4. The CDR3 has 15 amino acids. CDR3 sequence: CASSLARTGSYEQYF. The CDR3 nucleotides are TGTGCCAGCAGCTTAGCGCGGACAGGGAGCTACGAGCAGTACTTC. The whole variable domain, filled in from reference TRBV7-6 and TRBJ2-7, reads GAGVSQSPRYKVTKRGQDVALRCDPISGHVSLYWYRQALGQGPEFLTYFNYEAQQDKSGLPNDRFSAERPEGSISTLTIQRTEQRDSAMYRCASSLARTGSYEQYFGPGTRLTVT.

The gene calls are TRBV5-3 and TRBJ1-5; 7 positions agree with TRBD1. Being an ORF, TRBV5-3 has a function that is uncertain. The CDR3 loop spans 17 amino acids. The V gene end was trimmed by 0 bases and the J gene end by 1 base; junction bases not matched to a gene: 7. CDR3: CARSLDPGGRSNQPQHF. CDR3 bases: TGTGCCAGAAGCTTGGATCCAGGGGGTCGGAGCAATCAGCCCCAGCATTTT.

The V and J genes are TRBV5-4 and TRBJ2-7; TRBD1 aligns across 9 bases. The CDR3 runs to 15 residues. With V trimmed by 0 bases and J by 6 bases, 7 bases remained unmatched. Germline values: CDR1 SGHNT, CDR2 YYREEE (reference sequence). In nucleotides, the CDR3 is TGTGCCAGCAGCTTGGAACAGGGGGCGTATGGCGAGCAGTACTTC. Its translation is CASSLEQGAYGEQYF.

V usage is TRBV6-1 and J usage is TRBJ1-6, with 9 bases lining up with TRBD1. This CDR3 has 15 residues. V lost 8 bases, J lost 9 bases, and 11 bases stayed unmatched. Germline CDR1 is MNHNS and CDR2 is SASEGT. This CDR3 reads CASDHRDRAGSPLHF. The DNA of the CDR3 is TGTGCCAGCGATCACCGGGACAGGGCTGGTTCACCCCTCCACTTT.

CDR3 DNA sequence: TGTGCCAGCAGGTCGCGGGCCCTGCCGGCGTCCGGGGAGCTGTTTTTT. Translating gives CASRSRALPASGELFF. The chain joins TRBV5-6 to TRBJ2-2; maybe TRBD2 (5 bases). Trimming cost V 5 bases and J 6 bases, with 20 bases left between them. CDR1 is SGHDT, CDR2 YYEEEE, per germline. The CDR3 totals 16 residues.

The chain recombines TRBV2 with TRBJ1-4; possibly TRBD1 for D (5 bases). The CDR3 runs to 14 residues. Germline values: CDR1 SNHLY, CDR2 FYNNEI. Trimming cost V 6 bases and J 7 bases, with 15 bases left between them. The CDR3 DNA follows: TGTGCCAGCAGAGGACACTCCCGAGGTGAAAAACTGTTTTTT. This gives the protein CASRGHSRGEKLFF.

The chain has TRBV5-1 and TRBJ2-3; perhaps TRBD2 as D (7 bases). Germline CDR1 is SGHRS and CDR2 is YFSETQ. V shed 0 bases and J shed 6 bases, with 14 bases lying between them. CDR3 size: 15 residues. In DNA form, the CDR3 reads TGCGCCAGCAGCTTGGACGGGGGGCAGGGGGATACGCAGTATTTT. The encoded protein is CASSLDGGQGDTQYF.

This clone was seen more than once but under ten times. The chain joins TRBV5-6 to TRBJ1-1; 8 nucleotides match TRBD1. CDR1 is SGHDT and CDR2 is YYEEEE in the germline V gene. The CDR3 consists of 13 residues. After removal of 5 bases from V and 3 bases from J, the junction contained 3 bases not matched to a gene. CDR3 DNA: TGTGCCAGCAGTCAGGGGGCTTACACTGAAGCTTTCTTT. It yields the protein CASSQGAYTEAFF.